This TCR beta chain appears in the sequencing data of a study of siplizumab effects on memory and regulatory T cells. Assay: immunoSEQ multiplex PCR; the TCRdb copy retains only in-frame clones and omits some. The data hold 87,000 or so clones, with around 94% observed a single time. Notes on the study in general: Siplizumab conditions gave an average of around 70% Treg-derived mappable alloreactive CD4+ clones, versus 25% to 30% for controls. Both greater diversity than memory cells and a major contribution to the alloresponse seemed to characterize naive T cells.

V dropped 2 bases and J dropped 7 bases, with 10 bases sitting between them. CDR3 size: 12 residues. Germline V lookup: CDR1 SGDLS, CDR2 YYNGEE. On this clone: Antigen unknown.

The gene calls are TRBV9 and TRBJ2-7; weak D call: TRBD1 (6 bases). This receptor was identified in a human donor in good health. Sequencing used non-Treg CD4+ T cells sorted from blood. CDR3 nucleotides: TGTGCCAGCAGCGTGGACAGCGAAGAGCAGTACTTC. As protein: CASSVDSEEQYF.